This record concerns one TCR beta chain sequence. The antigen remains undetermined. Every donor contributed about 10 milliliters of peripheral blood by blood draw. This sample stems from a study of blood T cells in healthy people across ages. General study results and limits: One million T cells yielded diversity estimates that were considered underestimates. Both naive CD4+ cell counts and diversity were greater in long-lived donors than in aged donors.

The CDR3 covers 16 residues. Germline CDR1 is DFQATT and CDR2 is SNEGSKA (reference sequence). V lost 1 base and J lost 3, with 19 bases in between. Primed by a sample-barcoded 5' primer and a J-beta primer mix, a second PCR proceeded for roughly 7 to 12 cycles. TCRdb itself ran the 5' RACE reads through MiXCR, one entry per CDR3 protein. Of nearly 800,000 distinct CDR3 sequences in the sample, about 56% were seen once. The chain uses TRBV20-1 and TRBJ2-7; no firm D call. The receptor was derived from a man aged 35-49 years in good health. The sequencing sample was made of blood. The CDR3, as DNA: TGCAGTGCTAGAGCCCCGTCTGCACTATTGTTCTACGAGCAGTACTTC. Translating gives CSARAPSALLFYEQYF.